The text below deals with one T cell receptor (beta chain). Its target is not known. The sample comes from a study of T cells in Graves' hyperthyroidism and ophthalmopathy. Findings and limits, study-wide: Ophthalmopathy and stable hyperthyroidism were told apart by a 13 V-J model.

CDR1 and CDR2 (germline): DFQATT, SNEGSKA (reference sequence). This CDR3 has 15 amino acids. The definition of stable Graves' hyperthyroidism was no ophthalmopathy progression within 18 months. Regions amplified from RNA transcripts were the TCR beta CDR3 regions. TCR CDR3 regions were first amplified by RT-PCR with HTBI primers. TCRdb re-called the multiplex PCR reads through MiXCR, storing one row per CDR3 protein. Of a few hundred thousand distinct CDR3 sequences in the sample, 20% to 25% were seen once. V usage is TRBV20-1 and J usage is TRBJ2-1, with D tentatively TRBD2 (6 bases). Material: blood. This receptor was obtained from a man aged 45 to 65 with Graves' hyperthyroidism. CDR3 DNA: TGCAGCCACCGTGCCTCGGGAGAACTCATCAATGAGCAGTTCTTC. This encodes CSHRASGELINEQFF.